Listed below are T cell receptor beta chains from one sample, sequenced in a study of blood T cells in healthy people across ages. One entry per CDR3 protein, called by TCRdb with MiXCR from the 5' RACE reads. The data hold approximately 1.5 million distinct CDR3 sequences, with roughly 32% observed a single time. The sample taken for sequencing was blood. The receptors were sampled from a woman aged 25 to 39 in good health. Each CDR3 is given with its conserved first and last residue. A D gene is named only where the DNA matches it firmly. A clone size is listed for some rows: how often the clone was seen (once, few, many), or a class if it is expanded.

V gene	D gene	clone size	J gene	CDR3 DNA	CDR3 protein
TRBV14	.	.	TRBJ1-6	TGTGCCAGCAGCCAAGATCCTCGAAGCTCCTATAATTCACCCCTCCACTTT	CASSQDPRSSYNSPLHF
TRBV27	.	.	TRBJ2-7	TGTGCCAGCAGTATAGGGGACGAGCAGTACTTC	CASSIGDEQYF
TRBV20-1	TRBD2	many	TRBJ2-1	TGCAGTGCTAGAGCGACTAGCGGCACCTACAATGAGCAGTTCTTC	CSARATSGTYNEQFF
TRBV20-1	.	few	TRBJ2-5	TGCAGTGCTAAAGGACACCACCTGAGGGAGACCCAGTACTTC	CSAKGHHLRETQYF
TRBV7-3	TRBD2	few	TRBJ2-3	TGTGCCTGCGACCGGGAGGGGGGGGCAGATACGCAGTATTTT	CACDREGGADTQYF
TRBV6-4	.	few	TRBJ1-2	TGTGCCACCATAGGAATTTATGGCTACACCTTC	CATIGIYGYTF
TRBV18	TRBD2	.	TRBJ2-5	TGTGCCAGCTCATCACAGCGGGGGCCCCAAGAGACCCAGTACTTC	CASSSQRGPQETQYF
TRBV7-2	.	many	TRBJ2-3	TGTGCCAGCAGCTCCCTGGGAGCGGGCGCGGGAGATACGCAGTATTTT	CASSSLGAGAGDTQYF
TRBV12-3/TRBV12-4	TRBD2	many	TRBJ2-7	TGTGCCAGCAGTTTAGGCGGGGGGGTTCCCTACGAGCAGTACTTC	CASSLGGGVPYEQYF
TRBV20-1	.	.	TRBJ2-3	TGCAGTGCTAGAGCGGCTTTTGTAGCGAGCACAGATACGCAGTATTTT	CSARAAFVASTDTQYF
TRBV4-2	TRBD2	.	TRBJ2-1	TGTGTCAGCAGCCAAGAGCGGGGGGCCTCCTACAATGAGCAGTTCTTC	CVSSQERGASYNEQFF
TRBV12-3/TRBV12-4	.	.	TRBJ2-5	TGTGCCAGCAGTTTGGCCAGCATGGAGACCCAGTACTTC	CASSLASMETQYF
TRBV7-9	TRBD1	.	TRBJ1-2	TGTGCCAGCAGCTTTTCGGGACAGGGCGATCCACGGGGCTACACCTTC	CASSFSGQGDPRGYTF
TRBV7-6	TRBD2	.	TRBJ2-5	TGTGCCAGCAGCTTGAAAGCGGGAGAATGGGAGACCCAGTACTTC	CASSLKAGEWETQYF
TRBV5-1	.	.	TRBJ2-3	TGCGCCAGCAGCTTGGAGAGTGGGGGCCCAGATACGCAGTATTTT	CASSLESGGPDTQYF
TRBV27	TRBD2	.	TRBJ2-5	TGTGCCAGCAGTTCCCAGCGGGAGGCCCAAGAGACCCAGTACTTC	CASSSQREAQETQYF
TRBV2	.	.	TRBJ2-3	TGTGCCAGCAGTGAACTCGATGTGAGCACAGATACGCAGTATTTT	CASSELDVSTDTQYF
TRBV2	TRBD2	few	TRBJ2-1	TGTGCCAGCAGAGCCCGCCGACTAGCGGACAATGAGCAGTTCTTC	CASRARRLADNEQFF
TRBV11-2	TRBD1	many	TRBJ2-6	TGTGCCAGCAGCTTACGGACAGGGGGCTCGGGGGCCAACGTCCTGACTTTC	CASSLRTGGSGANVLTF
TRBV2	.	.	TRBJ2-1	TGTGCCAGCAGTGAACCCTTCGTCAATGAGCAGTTCTTC	CASSEPFVNEQFF
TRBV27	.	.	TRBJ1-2	TGTGCCAGCAGTTTACAGGGGCAGCGTAACTATGGCTACACCTTC	CASSLQGQRNYGYTF
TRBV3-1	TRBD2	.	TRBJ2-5	TGTACCAGCAGCCGGACTAGCGGGGGAGAGACCCAGTACTTC	CTSSRTSGGETQYF